The rows below give T cell receptor beta chains drawn from one sample of a study of glioma-infiltrating T cells. TCRdb reprocessed the multiplex PCR reads with MiXCR, giving one entry per CDR3 protein. The table records around 20,000 distinct CDR3 sequences, approximately 25% of them present only once. The sequenced sample consisted of glioma tissue, nonneoplastic brain tissue, or PBMCs (not recorded which). The source of these receptors is a human donor with low-grade glioma or glioblastoma, undergoing nonglioma brain surgery, or in good health (not recorded which). CDR3s include the opening cysteine and the closing phenylalanine or tryptophan. The D gene is left open where the match is weak. Not all rows give a size; the values are once, few, many and, for expanded clones, a class.

CDR3nt: TGCAGTGCTAGCGGCGACGACGAGTACGAGCAGTACTTC; CDR3aa: CSASGDDEYEQYF; d_gene: .; v_gene: TRBV20-1; j_gene: TRBJ2-7; abundance: many
CDR3nt: TGTGCCAGCAGCTTAGATGGGGGGGTTCAAGAAAAACTGTTTTTT; CDR3aa: CASSLDGGVQEKLFF; d_gene: .; v_gene: TRBV7-2; j_gene: TRBJ1-4; abundance: many
CDR3nt: TGTGCCAGCAGCTTGGGACAGGGGAGACCGAACACTGAAGCTTTCTTT; CDR3aa: CASSLGQGRPNTEAFF; d_gene: TRBD1; v_gene: TRBV7-3; j_gene: TRBJ1-1; abundance: few
CDR3nt: TGTGCCAGCAGTTACCGGAGCGGGGTAGGGCGCGAGCAGTACTTC; CDR3aa: CASSYRSGVGREQYF; d_gene: TRBD2; v_gene: TRBV6-2/TRBV6-3; j_gene: TRBJ2-7; abundance: many
CDR3nt: TGTGCCTGGAGTCAGGGGGTCTATGGCTACACCTTC; CDR3aa: CAWSQGVYGYTF; d_gene: TRBD1; v_gene: TRBV30; j_gene: TRBJ1-2; abundance: .
CDR3nt: TGCAGTGCTTACGGTGGAGAGCAGTACTTC; CDR3aa: CSAYGGEQYF; d_gene: .; v_gene: TRBV20-1; j_gene: TRBJ2-7; abundance: many
CDR3nt: TGTGCCAGCAGTCCCGGGACAGGGGGTGCTTTAGGCATTCAGTACTTC; CDR3aa: CASSPGTGGALGIQYF; d_gene: TRBD1; v_gene: TRBV12-3/TRBV12-4; j_gene: TRBJ2-4; abundance: .
CDR3nt: TGTGCCAGCAGGGTAGGAGGGTCTACAGATACGCAGTATTTT; CDR3aa: CASRVGGSTDTQYF; d_gene: .; v_gene: TRBV6-1; j_gene: TRBJ2-3; abundance: few
CDR3nt: TGTGCCATCAATAGCCCGGGACAAGGGTCCTACGAGCAGTACTTC; CDR3aa: CAINSPGQGSYEQYF; d_gene: .; v_gene: TRBV6-1; j_gene: TRBJ2-7; abundance: .
CDR3nt: TGTGCCAGCAGTTTAACGTATTCAGGGGCTGGGACTGAAGCTTTCTTT; CDR3aa: CASSLTYSGAGTEAFF; d_gene: .; v_gene: TRBV12-3/TRBV12-4; j_gene: TRBJ1-1; abundance: many
CDR3nt: TGCGCCAGCAGAAGAGTGGGCAGGAGACAAGAGACCCAGTACTTC; CDR3aa: CASRRVGRRQETQYF; d_gene: .; v_gene: TRBV4-3; j_gene: TRBJ2-5; abundance: medium-sized
CDR3nt: TGTGCCAGCAGTGTTGGTGGGGGGCTCGGTAATGAAAAACTGTTTTTT; CDR3aa: CASSVGGGLGNEKLFF; d_gene: .; v_gene: TRBV2; j_gene: TRBJ1-4; abundance: .
CDR3nt: TGTGCCAGCAGTTTAAGGGACAGGGTGGTGGAAGAGACCCAGTACTTC; CDR3aa: CASSLRDRVVEETQYF; d_gene: TRBD1; v_gene: TRBV28; j_gene: TRBJ2-5; abundance: few
CDR3nt: TGTGCCAGCGGCACTTGGGGGCGAGGAGAAAAACTGTTTTTT; CDR3aa: CASGTWGRGEKLFF; d_gene: .; v_gene: TRBV27; j_gene: TRBJ1-4; abundance: many